The 27 T cell receptor beta chains given below trace back to one sample, sequenced in a study of beta chain features in type 1 diabetes. The isolated RNA, all of it, was reverse transcribed, so expressed TCRB transcripts were what got sequenced. Profiled with immunoSEQ multiplex PCR; TCRdb holds only in-frame clones, not every one. The sample records about 620,000 clones, roughly 15% being singletons. Sequencing input: naive CD4+ T cells from blood. Receptors were obtained from a young man in good health.

V usage is TRBV4-1 and J usage is TRBJ1-2; 7 bases map to TRBD1. The CDR3 runs 12 residues. The germline gives CDR1 MGHRA, CDR2 YSYEKL. J lost 5 bases, V lost 6 bases, and 3 bases had no gene match. This CDR3 is CASSPTGYGYTF. For the CDR3, the DNA is TGCGCCAGCAGTCCGACAGGGTATGGCTACACCTTC.

As to this clone: Other DNA variants within this sample encode the same CDR3. The rearrangement uses TRBV18 and TRBJ2-7; the D gene is possibly TRBD1 (6 bases). Germline CDR1 KGHSH, CDR2 LQKENI. The CDR3 contains 14 residues. V lost 6 bases to trimming and J lost 3 bases, with 15 bases between them. The CDR3 bases are TGTGCCAGCTCTCCCCCAGGACAGAGCTACGAGCAGTACTTC. The encoded protein is CASSPPGQSYEQYF.

The J gene is TRBJ2-7, the V gene TRBV29-1, with TRBD1 matching 11 bases. Germline-derived CDR1 and CDR2 are SQVTM and ANQGSEA. This CDR3 region has 15 residues. With V trimmed by 5 bases and J by 6 bases, 12 bases remained unmatched. CDR3 loop: CSVQDRGPQRGEQYF. The CDR3 nucleotides read TGCAGCGTTCAGGACAGGGGGCCTCAAAGGGGCGAGCAGTACTTC.

CDR3 sequence (DNA): TGTGCCAGCAGGAAGCAGGGACTAGCGGATAGCACAGATACGCAGTATTTT. This encodes CASRKQGLADSTDTQYF. This chain links TRBV28 with TRBJ2-3; 11 positions match TRBD2. Trimming at V came to 6 bases and at J to 0 bases, leaving 8 bases not matched to a gene. The germline V gene has CDR1 MDHEN and CDR2 SYDVKM. The CDR3 has 17 residues.

The chain uses TRBV5-1 and TRBJ1-1; D possibly corresponds to TRBD1 (5 bases). The V and J ends lost 5 bases and 2 bases respectively, with 13 bases between them. Germline-derived CDR1 and CDR2 are SGHRS and YFSETQ. This CDR3 comprises 14 residues. CDR3 sequence reads: CASRDGTGNTEAFF. The CDR3 bases are TGCGCCAGCAGGGACGGGACGGGAAACACTGAAGCTTTCTTT.

This clone showed up many times. This rearrangement joins TRBV10-3 to TRBJ2-7; possibly TRBD2 for D (5 bases). Germline values: CDR1 ENHRY, CDR2 SYGVKD. There are 14 residues in the CDR3. V gave up 0 bases and J gave up 2 bases, with 8 bases separating them. The CDR3 sequence is CAISESTGTYEQYF. CDR3 DNA sequence: TGTGCCATCAGTGAGTCGACGGGGACCTACGAGCAGTACTTC.

The rearrangement uses TRBV21-1 and TRBJ2-1; TRBD2 is the table's D call, not checked against the DNA. TRBV21-1 is tagged as a pseudogene. This CDR3 spans 16 amino acids. The CDR3 DNA follows: TGTGCCAGCAGCAAAGGAGGGTCCTACTCCTACAATGAGCAGTTCTTC. It codes for CASSKGGSYSYNEQFF.

V usage is TRBV9 and J usage is TRBJ1-2, with 8 bases fitting TRBD1. The CDR3 has 15 residues. With 3 bases clipped from V and 4 bases from J, the junction kept 8 bases outside the gene matches. Germline V gene data show CDR1 as SGDLS and CDR2 as YYNGEE. The CDR3 loop reads CASSGQVTGGYGYTF. The CDR3, as DNA: TGTGCCAGCAGCGGACAAGTCACAGGGGGCTATGGCTACACCTTC.

The gene calls are TRBV7-6 and TRBJ2-5; D is ambiguous. This CDR3 is 13 amino acids long. The germline V and J ends were trimmed by 0 bases and 9 bases, with 11 bases remaining between them. The germline V gene encodes CDR1 SGHVS and CDR2 FNYEAQ. The CDR3 reads CASSLAINPPQYF. The CDR3 DNA reads TGTGCCAGCAGCTTAGCGATCAACCCGCCCCAGTACTTC.

The chain carries TRBV28 and TRBJ2-4; D possibly corresponds to TRBD1 (6 bases). V shed 5 bases and J shed 6 bases, with 14 bases lying between them. This CDR3 has 14 residues. Germline assignment: CDR1 MDHEN and CDR2 SYDVKM. CDR3 sequence: CASSPGQRTNIQYF. The CDR3, as DNA: TGTGCCAGCAGTCCAGGACAGAGAACAAACATTCAGTACTTC.

This rearrangement joins TRBV2 to TRBJ1-2; no definite D call. CDR1 is SNHLY and CDR2 is FYNNEI in the germline V gene. The CDR3 contains 13 residues. The ends were cut back, 11 bases at V and 7 bases at J, with 20 bases in the middle. CDR3 in amino acids: CAASISKGSGYTF. CDR3 DNA sequence: TGTGCCGCCAGCATCTCGAAAGGGTCTGGCTACACCTTC.

The chain carries TRBV10-2 and TRBJ2-3, with TRBD2 matching over 8 bases. The CDR3 loop spans 15 amino acids. The V gene end was trimmed by 6 bases and the J gene end by 1 base; junction bases not matched to a gene: 6. Germline CDR1 reads WSHSY; CDR2 reads SAAADI. The CDR3 reads CASRGTSGGTDTQYF. CDR3 sequence (DNA): TGCGCCAGCAGAGGTACTAGCGGAGGCACAGATACGCAGTATTTT.

This clone was found a few times. This chain uses TRBV6-6 with TRBJ2-7; possible D gene TRBD1, 5 bases. Germline assignment: CDR1 MNHNY and CDR2 SVGAGI (reference sequence). The V and J ends lost 4 bases and 2 bases respectively, with 9 bases between them. The CDR3 contains 13 residues. The chain's CDR3 is CASSLTETYEQYF. The DNA for the CDR3 is TGTGCCAGCAGTTTGACAGAGACCTACGAGCAGTACTTC.

The J gene is TRBJ1-2, the V gene TRBV14; D gene uncertain. The V end lost 5 bases, the J end lost 2 bases, and 15 bases lay between the germline ends. The CDR3 extends over 15 amino acids. Germline lookup yields CDR1 SGHDN and CDR2 FVKESK. Here the CDR3 DNA reads TGTGCCAGCAGCAGCAGCAACCTAAGGAACTATGGCTACACCTTC. This encodes CASSSSNLRNYGYTF.

V is TRBV29-1 and J is TRBJ2-1; D could derive from TRBD1 or TRBD2 (7 bases each). The V end lost 7 bases, the J end lost 6 bases, and 22 bases lay between the germline ends. The CDR3 contains 15 residues. The germline gives CDR1 SQVTM, CDR2 ANQGSEA. In DNA, the CDR3 is TGCAGCGCCTCTTACCGGCAGGGGGGGAGCAATGAGCAGTTCTTC. It encodes CSASYRQGGSNEQFF.

Only a few counts were recorded for this clone. The CDR3 spells CASSLGAGDTQYF. CDR3 sequence (DNA): TGTGCCAGCAGCTTAGGTGCGGGGGATACGCAGTATTTT. J is TRBJ2-3 and V is TRBV11-2; TRBD2 might be the D (6 bases). CDR1 and CDR2 from the germline V gene are SGHAT and FQNNGV. CDR3 length: 13 amino acids. The V and J ends lost 1 base and 6 bases respectively, with 8 bases between them.

The chain has TRBV25-1 and TRBJ1-3, with D unclear. Trimming removed 4 bases at V and 0 bases at J, with 16 bases between. From germline, CDR1 is MGHDK and CDR2 SYGVNS. This CDR3 contains 17 residues. As DNA, the CDR3 is TGTGCCAGCAGTGTAGGTCCAGGCGAAGGCTCTGGAAACACCATATATTTT. Translated, it gives CASSVGPGEGSGNTIYF.

J is TRBJ2-7 and V is TRBV5-8; TRBD1 aligns across 12 bases. Germline lookup yields CDR1 SGHTS and CDR2 YDEGEE. The CDR3 is made up of 14 amino acids. The V segment lost 4 bases and the J segment 4 bases; nucleotides outside the gene matches: 3. Here the CDR3 DNA reads TGTGCCAGCAGCCGGGGACAGGGGGCATACGAGCAGTACTTC. Translated, it gives CASSRGQGAYEQYF.

The J gene is TRBJ2-4, the V gene TRBV15; weak D call: TRBD2 (5 bases). The V and J ends lost 0 bases and 8 bases respectively, with 17 bases between them. CDR1 and CDR2 (germline): LNHNV, YYDKDF (reference sequence). The CDR3 length is 16 residues. The CDR3 coding sequence is TGTGCCACCAGCAGAGATAGGCCTGGAGGTTTGGACATTCAGTACTTC. Translating gives CATSRDRPGGLDIQYF. Drawing the rest from reference TRBV15 and TRBJ2-4, the complete variable domain is DAMVIQNPRYQVTQFGKPVTLSCSQTLNHNVMYWYQQKSSQAPKLLFHYYDKDFNNEADTPDNFQSRRPNTSFCFLDIRSPGLGDTAMYLCATSRDRPGGLDIQYFGAGTRLSVL.

Here the CDR3 DNA reads TGTGCTAGTGGTTTCCGACAGGGGGGGAACACTGAAGCTTTCTTT. Translating it yields CASGFRQGGNTEAFF. The chain uses TRBV12-5 and TRBJ1-1; TRBD1 matches 9 bases. The germline CDR1 and CDR2 sequences are LGHNT and FRNRAP. CDR3 size: 15 residues. With V trimmed by 3 bases and J by 1 base, 3 bases remained unmatched.

V and J are TRBV28 and TRBJ2-7; 8 bases align to TRBD2. V lost 6 bases to trimming and J lost 6 bases; unmatched junction nucleotides: 10. This CDR3 is built from 14 residues. CDR1 is MDHEN and CDR2 is SYDVKM in the germline V gene. The DNA of the CDR3 is TGTGCCAGCAGCCCCCTCCGGGAGGGCCTCGAGCAGTACTTC. It translates to CASSPLREGLEQYF.

This chain uses TRBV27 with TRBJ2-3; no definite D call. The germline V gene has CDR1 MNHEY and CDR2 SMNVEV (reference sequence). The CDR3 is made up of 13 amino acids. V gave up 2 bases and J gave up 4 bases, with 7 bases separating them. Here the CDR3 reads CASSLRVPDTQYF. The DNA for the CDR3 is TGTGCCAGCAGTTTAAGAGTCCCAGATACGCAGTATTTT.

This clone was seen a few times. This chain links TRBV5-1 with TRBJ2-1; 12 bases map to TRBD2. J gave up 7 bases and V 4 bases, and 9 bases lay outside the gene matches. In germline, CDR1 is SGHRS, CDR2 YFSETQ. The CDR3 runs to 16 residues. The CDR3 region has the DNA TGCGCCAGCAGCACCGATCTAGCGGGAGGGATGAATGAGCAGTTCTTC. Its translation is CASSTDLAGGMNEQFF.

This clone was detected only a few times. V is TRBV5-1 and J is TRBJ2-1, with 10 bases lining up with TRBD1. Germline CDR1 and CDR2: SGHRS and YFSETQ. The V and J ends lost 4 bases and 12 bases, in that order; junction bases with no gene match: 13. CDR3 length: 15 amino acids. The CDR3 sequence: CASSPGTGAARGQFF. CDR3 DNA sequence: TGCGCCAGCAGCCCCGGGACAGGGGCCGCAAGGGGGCAGTTCTTC.

The chain employs TRBV9 and TRBJ2-1; maybe TRBD2 (5 bases). The V end lost 4 bases, the J end lost 0 bases, and 11 bases lay between the germline ends. Germline lookup yields CDR1 SGDLS and CDR2 YYNGEE. The CDR3 spans 15 residues. The DNA of the CDR3 is TGTGCCAGCAGCCTACGTGGGAGCTCCTACAATGAGCAGTTCTTC. Translated: CASSLRGSSYNEQFF.

This sequence joins TRBV7-3 and TRBJ1-1; maybe TRBD1 (5 bases). Per germline, CDR1 SGHTA and CDR2 FQGTGA. The CDR3 extends over 13 amino acids. Deletions cut 1 base from V and 7 bases from J, with 10 bases between. The DNA of the CDR3 is TGTGCCAGCAGCTTAAGTTCGGGGCTTGAAGCTTTCTTT. It encodes CASSLSSGLEAFF.

This rearrangement joins TRBV5-6 to TRBJ2-7; 7 bases are shared with TRBD1. Germline trimming cut 2 bases from V and 0 bases from J; bases unmatched to any gene: 5. The CDR3 extends over 15 amino acids. Germline lookup yields CDR1 SGHDT and CDR2 YYEEEE. CDR3 sequence (DNA): TGTGCCAGCAGCTTTCGACAGGGCCGCTCCTACGAGCAGTACTTC. It codes for CASSFRQGRSYEQYF.